This is a list of T cell receptor beta chains from one sample in a study of identical twins. TCRdb itself ran the 5' RACE reads through MiXCR, one entry per CDR3 protein. This sample has approximately 240,000 distinct CDR3 sequences, with more than 13% found just once. The sequenced sample consisted of memory (CD45RO+) T cells sorted from blood. Receptors originate from a woman under 30 in good health. The CDR3 runs from the conserved cysteine through the conserved F or W. The D gene is left open where the match is weak. The size field is filled for only some rows; it gives once, few, many or a size class.

v_call: TRBV18; j_call: TRBJ1-5; d_call: .; clone_size: few; cdr3_nt: TGTGCCAGCTCACCACCGATCGATGGGGCGCCCCAGCATTTT; cdr3_aa: CASSPPIDGAPQHF
v_call: TRBV12-3/TRBV12-4; j_call: TRBJ2-3; d_call: .; clone_size: few; cdr3_nt: TGTGCCAGCAGTTTAGACCGGGCCTACGAGGATACGCAGTATTTT; cdr3_aa: CASSLDRAYEDTQYF
v_call: TRBV19; j_call: TRBJ2-7; d_call: .; clone_size: few; cdr3_nt: TGTGCCAGTAGTATGTGTGTCGGGACCTACGAGCAGTACTTC; cdr3_aa: CASSMCVGTYEQYF
v_call: TRBV12-5; j_call: TRBJ1-2; d_call: .; clone_size: .; cdr3_nt: TGTGCTAGTGGTTTGGCACAGGTTTATGGCTACACCTTC; cdr3_aa: CASGLAQVYGYTF
v_call: TRBV5-1; j_call: TRBJ2-5; d_call: .; clone_size: many; cdr3_nt: TGCGCCAGCAGCTTCGCCGATTCAATAAAAGAGACCCAGTACTTC; cdr3_aa: CASSFADSIKETQYF
v_call: TRBV20-1; j_call: TRBJ2-7; d_call: .; clone_size: .; cdr3_nt: TGCAGTGCTGGGGGGGGGACAGGCATGAACGAGCAGTACTTC; cdr3_aa: CSAGGGTGMNEQYF
v_call: TRBV6-1; j_call: TRBJ1-5; d_call: .; clone_size: few; cdr3_nt: TGTGCCAGCAGTGAGAGGCTCAACCACCCGCCCCAGCATTTT; cdr3_aa: CASSERLNHPPQHF
v_call: TRBV3-1; j_call: TRBJ1-2; d_call: .; clone_size: few; cdr3_nt: TGTGCCAGCAGCCAAGATACATGGCAGTATGGCTACACCTTC; cdr3_aa: CASSQDTWQYGYTF
v_call: TRBV3-1; j_call: TRBJ2-3; d_call: .; clone_size: few; cdr3_nt: TGTGCCAGCAGTTTGGCTGGGGAGCAGGGTACGCAGTATTTT; cdr3_aa: CASSLAGEQGTQYF
v_call: TRBV3-1; j_call: TRBJ2-7; d_call: .; clone_size: .; cdr3_nt: TGTGCCAGCAGCCAAGGGACTCCCAATTACGAGCAGTACTTC; cdr3_aa: CASSQGTPNYEQYF
v_call: TRBV6-5; j_call: TRBJ2-3; d_call: .; clone_size: .; cdr3_nt: TGTGCCAGCAGTTACACGTCTCGAGCGGATACGCAGTATTTT; cdr3_aa: CASSYTSRADTQYF
v_call: TRBV7-2; j_call: TRBJ2-5; d_call: .; clone_size: .; cdr3_nt: TGTGCCAGCAGCTTAGGGGGGGGGGCCAAGACCCAGTACTTC; cdr3_aa: CASSLGGGAKTQYF
v_call: TRBV6-5; j_call: TRBJ2-7; d_call: .; clone_size: few; cdr3_nt: TGTGCCAGCAGAAAACATTACGAGCAGTACTTC; cdr3_aa: CASRKHYEQYF
v_call: TRBV4-2; j_call: TRBJ2-1; d_call: TRBD1; clone_size: many; cdr3_nt: TGTGCCAGCAGCCAAGATGGAGCCTTGACAGGGCTTAGTGAGCAGTTCTTC; cdr3_aa: CASSQDGALTGLSEQFF
v_call: TRBV13; j_call: TRBJ2-5; d_call: TRBD2; clone_size: many; cdr3_nt: TGTGCCAGCAGCTTCGAGGGACTAGCGGGAGAGGAAGAGACCCAGTACTTC; cdr3_aa: CASSFEGLAGEEETQYF
v_call: TRBV7-9; j_call: TRBJ2-2; d_call: .; clone_size: few; cdr3_nt: TGTGCCAGCAGCTTATTTCTAGCCCCCGGGGAGCTGTTTTTT; cdr3_aa: CASSLFLAPGELFF
v_call: TRBV19; j_call: TRBJ1-1; d_call: .; clone_size: .; cdr3_nt: TGTGCCAGTAGCCCACTTGACCCCGTGGCTTTCTTT; cdr3_aa: CASSPLDPVAFF
v_call: TRBV20-1; j_call: TRBJ2-3; d_call: .; clone_size: .; cdr3_nt: TGCAGTGCTAGACGGACAGATGATACGCAGTATTTT; cdr3_aa: CSARRTDDTQYF
v_call: TRBV20-1; j_call: TRBJ2-7; d_call: .; clone_size: many; cdr3_nt: TGCAGTGCTAGACCCAGCGCTAACTACGAGCAGTACTTC; cdr3_aa: CSARPSANYEQYF
v_call: TRBV19; j_call: TRBJ2-6; d_call: TRBD1; clone_size: few; cdr3_nt: TGTGCCAGTAGTATCCAGCACAGGGGCTCTGGGGCCAACGTCCTGACTTTC; cdr3_aa: CASSIQHRGSGANVLTF
v_call: TRBV5-1; j_call: TRBJ1-5; d_call: .; clone_size: .; cdr3_nt: TGCGCCAGCAGCATCGGACCGGGACAAGGGAATCAGCCCCAGCATTTT; cdr3_aa: CASSIGPGQGNQPQHF
v_call: TRBV7-9; j_call: TRBJ2-3; d_call: TRBD2; clone_size: few; cdr3_nt: TGTGCCAGCAGCACGGGACTAGTAAGCGGCGATACGCAGTATTTT; cdr3_aa: CASSTGLVSGDTQYF
v_call: TRBV5-6; j_call: TRBJ1-4; d_call: .; clone_size: many; cdr3_nt: TGTGCCAGCAGCTTGGTACTGAATGAAAAACTGTTTTTT; cdr3_aa: CASSLVLNEKLFF
v_call: TRBV6-1; j_call: TRBJ2-1; d_call: TRBD2; clone_size: few; cdr3_nt: TGTGCCAGCACCCGAGGGGGAACTAGCGGGAAACACAATGAGCAGTTCTTC; cdr3_aa: CASTRGGTSGKHNEQFF
v_call: TRBV6-1; j_call: TRBJ1-5; d_call: .; clone_size: few; cdr3_nt: TGTGCCAGCACCCGGACGGGGGACCAGCCCCAGCATTTT; cdr3_aa: CASTRTGDQPQHF
v_call: TRBV12-3/TRBV12-4; j_call: TRBJ2-3; d_call: .; clone_size: many; cdr3_nt: TGTGCCAGCAGTTTTCAAGCGGCCACAGATACGCAGTATTTT; cdr3_aa: CASSFQAATDTQYF
v_call: TRBV10-3; j_call: TRBJ1-1; d_call: .; clone_size: few; cdr3_nt: TGTGCCATCAGTACCCAGGGGAACACTGAAGCTTTCTTT; cdr3_aa: CAISTQGNTEAFF
v_call: TRBV12-3/TRBV12-4; j_call: TRBJ1-6; d_call: .; clone_size: .; cdr3_nt: TGTGCCAGCAGTTTAGCGGTTGGTTCACCCCTCCACTTT; cdr3_aa: CASSLAVGSPLHF
v_call: TRBV7-8; j_call: TRBJ1-1; d_call: .; clone_size: .; cdr3_nt: TGTGCCAGCAGCTTAACACAGTCTAACACTGAAGCTTTCTTT; cdr3_aa: CASSLTQSNTEAFF
v_call: TRBV18; j_call: TRBJ2-2; d_call: .; clone_size: .; cdr3_nt: TGTGCCAGCTCACAAAATGGACCCGGGGAGCTGTTTTTT; cdr3_aa: CASSQNGPGELFF